Shown below are 5 T cell receptor beta chains from a single sample sequenced in a study of T-cell memory formation after mild COVID-19. TCRdb itself ran the 5' RACE reads through MiXCR, one entry per CDR3 protein. The sample lists about 680 distinct CDR3 sequences, under 40% seen once, with about 10% in the top ten. Sequenced material: PBMCs or a T cell subset sorted from them (not recorded which). The receptors come from an adult who had mild COVID-19 (a few samples of this study predate the infection). Cell type and time point are not known.

This clonotype was counted only a few times. The V call is TRBV20-1, the J call TRBJ2-3; either TRBD1 or TRBD2 may supply D (6 bases each). The V end was cut by 4 bases, the J end by 4 bases, with 18 bases between. CDR3 length: 15 residues. Germline CDR1 DFQATT, CDR2 SNEGSKA (reference sequence). Here the CDR3 reads CSATASGAGSDTQYF. CDR3 sequence (DNA): TGCAGTGCTACCGCCTCGGGGGCCGGATCAGATACGCAGTATTTT.

By frequency in the sample, this clonotype is large (0.1 to 1%). V is TRBV24-1 and J is TRBJ2-3, with D possibly matching TRBD2 (5 bases). The CDR3 has 15 residues. Trimming left V 7 bases short and J 4 bases short, with 17 bases between. Looked up from germline, CDR1 is KGHDR and CDR2 is SFDVKD. This CDR3 reads CATSPQKGASDTQYF. DNA of the CDR3: TGTGCCACCAGCCCCCAGAAGGGAGCATCAGATACGCAGTATTTT.

This clonotype is large (0.1 to 1%) by share. The CDR3 DNA sequence: TGTGCCACCCCCGTCCCGGGGGCGTTGCTTTTCACCTTC. Amino acids: CATPVPGALLFTF. This chain connects TRBV7-9 to TRBJ1-2, with a weak D call TRBD1 (6 bases). The CDR3 extends over 13 amino acids. Trimming removed 10 bases from V and 13 bases from J, with 25 bases in between. In germline, CDR1 is SEHNR, CDR2 FQNEAQ (reference sequence).

Within the sample, this clonotype is hyperexpanded. V is TRBV5-1 and J is TRBJ2-2; TRBD2 matches 8 bases. Germline V CDR1 and CDR2: SGHRS, YFSETQ. Trimming removed 0 bases from V and 5 bases from J; junction bases left unmatched: 3. This CDR3 contains 15 residues. CDR3 bases: TGCGCCAGCAGCTTGGCATTAGCGGGAACCGGGGAGCTGTTTTTT. Translating gives CASSLALAGTGELFF.

Within the sample, this clonotype is large. V and J are TRBV7-9 and TRBJ1-2; 10 positions match TRBD1. The ends lost 0 bases at V and 4 bases at J; junction bases unmatched: 17. Germline V CDR1 and CDR2: SEHNR, FQNEAQ (reference sequence). This CDR3 has 20 amino acids. The CDR3, as DNA: TGTGCCAGCAGCTTAGCACCTTTATCGTTCCCGGGACAGGGGACCTATGGCTACACCTTC. Protein product: CASSLAPLSFPGQGTYGYTF. Together with reference TRBV7-9 and TRBJ1-2, the CDR3 gives the full variable domain: DTGVSQNPRHKITKRGQNVTFRCDPISEHNRLYWYRQTLGQGPEFLTYFQNEAQLEKSRLLSDRFSAERPKGSFSTLEIQRTEQGDSAMYLCASSLAPLSFPGQGTYGYTFGSGTRLTVV.